Listed below are T cell receptor beta chains from one sample, sequenced in a study of CD8+CD57+ T cells in acquired aplastic anemia. In TCRdb, the reads were re-called with MiXCR into one record per CDR3 protein. Of tens of thousands of distinct CDR3 sequences listed, about 63% are singletons. The specimen was sorted CD4+, CD8+, or CD8+CD57+ T cells (not recorded which) from PBMCs. The receptors come from a human donor with aplastic anemia. The CDR3 runs from the conserved cysteine through the conserved F or W. D genes are given only for firm matches. Clone size is shown for a subset of rows, as once, few, many or a class of expanded clone.

j_call d_call v_call clone_size cdr3_nt cdr3_aa
TRBJ2-7 NA TRBV12-3/TRBV12-4 NA TGTGCCAGCAGTTTAGCCAAGGAGGAGCAGTACTTC CASSLAKEEQYF
TRBJ2-7 TRBD1 TRBV7-6 NA TGTGCCAGCAGTGTTGGCAGGGGGACCTACGAGCAGTACTTC CASSVGRGTYEQYF
TRBJ1-2 NA TRBV2 few TGTGCCAGCAGTGACAGGGGACGCGACTGTGGCTACACCTTC CASSDRGRDCGYTF
TRBJ1-5 NA TRBV2 NA TGTGCCAGCAGTGGACAAAATAATCAGCCCCAGCATTTT CASSGQNNQPQHF
TRBJ2-7 NA TRBV19 NA TGTGCCAGTAGTATAAGAGGGTTCTACGAGCAGTACTTC CASSIRGFYEQYF
TRBJ2-7 TRBD1 TRBV2 many TGTGCCAGCAGAGATCCGGGACAGTTCGACGAGCAGTACTTC CASRDPGQFDEQYF
TRBJ1-2 NA TRBV2 NA TGTGCCAGCAAGGGGCAGGGAGTCAACTATGGCTACACCTTC CASKGQGVNYGYTF
TRBJ2-5 NA TRBV10-1 few TGCGCCAGCAGTGATCTTGGCAGGGAAGGGGAGACCCAGTACTTC CASSDLGREGETQYF
TRBJ2-1 NA TRBV24-1 NA TGTGCCACCAGTGATTATGGTGGGAATGAGCAGTTCTTC CATSDYGGNEQFF
TRBJ2-7 TRBD1 TRBV6-1 many TGTGCCAGCAGTGAAACAGGGGAGTCTGGTTACGAGCAGTACTTC CASSETGESGYEQYF
TRBJ2-1 NA TRBV19 many TGTGCCAGTACCGGGGTCACCTACAATGAGCAGTTCTTC CASTGVTYNEQFF
TRBJ1-3 NA TRBV11-2 NA TGTGCCAGCAGCTTAACACGCTCAGGTCTTGACACCATATATTTT CASSLTRSGLDTIYF